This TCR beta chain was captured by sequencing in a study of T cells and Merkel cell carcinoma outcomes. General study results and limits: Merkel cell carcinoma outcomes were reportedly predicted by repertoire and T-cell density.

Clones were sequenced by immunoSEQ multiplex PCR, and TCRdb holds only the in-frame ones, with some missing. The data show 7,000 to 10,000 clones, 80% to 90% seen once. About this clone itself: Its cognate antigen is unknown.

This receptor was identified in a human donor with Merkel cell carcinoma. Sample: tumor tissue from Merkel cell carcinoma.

The CDR3 DNA reads as TGTGCCAGCAGCGCATTATCTGGGGGGTTAGGCGAGCAGTACTTC. Protein sequence: CASSALSGGLGEQYF. The rearrangement uses TRBV2 and TRBJ2-7, with D possibly being TRBD2 (6 bases). Trimming cost V 6 bases and J 6 bases, with 21 bases left between them. This CDR3 has 15 residues. Per the germline V gene, CDR1 is SNHLY and CDR2 is FYNNEI.